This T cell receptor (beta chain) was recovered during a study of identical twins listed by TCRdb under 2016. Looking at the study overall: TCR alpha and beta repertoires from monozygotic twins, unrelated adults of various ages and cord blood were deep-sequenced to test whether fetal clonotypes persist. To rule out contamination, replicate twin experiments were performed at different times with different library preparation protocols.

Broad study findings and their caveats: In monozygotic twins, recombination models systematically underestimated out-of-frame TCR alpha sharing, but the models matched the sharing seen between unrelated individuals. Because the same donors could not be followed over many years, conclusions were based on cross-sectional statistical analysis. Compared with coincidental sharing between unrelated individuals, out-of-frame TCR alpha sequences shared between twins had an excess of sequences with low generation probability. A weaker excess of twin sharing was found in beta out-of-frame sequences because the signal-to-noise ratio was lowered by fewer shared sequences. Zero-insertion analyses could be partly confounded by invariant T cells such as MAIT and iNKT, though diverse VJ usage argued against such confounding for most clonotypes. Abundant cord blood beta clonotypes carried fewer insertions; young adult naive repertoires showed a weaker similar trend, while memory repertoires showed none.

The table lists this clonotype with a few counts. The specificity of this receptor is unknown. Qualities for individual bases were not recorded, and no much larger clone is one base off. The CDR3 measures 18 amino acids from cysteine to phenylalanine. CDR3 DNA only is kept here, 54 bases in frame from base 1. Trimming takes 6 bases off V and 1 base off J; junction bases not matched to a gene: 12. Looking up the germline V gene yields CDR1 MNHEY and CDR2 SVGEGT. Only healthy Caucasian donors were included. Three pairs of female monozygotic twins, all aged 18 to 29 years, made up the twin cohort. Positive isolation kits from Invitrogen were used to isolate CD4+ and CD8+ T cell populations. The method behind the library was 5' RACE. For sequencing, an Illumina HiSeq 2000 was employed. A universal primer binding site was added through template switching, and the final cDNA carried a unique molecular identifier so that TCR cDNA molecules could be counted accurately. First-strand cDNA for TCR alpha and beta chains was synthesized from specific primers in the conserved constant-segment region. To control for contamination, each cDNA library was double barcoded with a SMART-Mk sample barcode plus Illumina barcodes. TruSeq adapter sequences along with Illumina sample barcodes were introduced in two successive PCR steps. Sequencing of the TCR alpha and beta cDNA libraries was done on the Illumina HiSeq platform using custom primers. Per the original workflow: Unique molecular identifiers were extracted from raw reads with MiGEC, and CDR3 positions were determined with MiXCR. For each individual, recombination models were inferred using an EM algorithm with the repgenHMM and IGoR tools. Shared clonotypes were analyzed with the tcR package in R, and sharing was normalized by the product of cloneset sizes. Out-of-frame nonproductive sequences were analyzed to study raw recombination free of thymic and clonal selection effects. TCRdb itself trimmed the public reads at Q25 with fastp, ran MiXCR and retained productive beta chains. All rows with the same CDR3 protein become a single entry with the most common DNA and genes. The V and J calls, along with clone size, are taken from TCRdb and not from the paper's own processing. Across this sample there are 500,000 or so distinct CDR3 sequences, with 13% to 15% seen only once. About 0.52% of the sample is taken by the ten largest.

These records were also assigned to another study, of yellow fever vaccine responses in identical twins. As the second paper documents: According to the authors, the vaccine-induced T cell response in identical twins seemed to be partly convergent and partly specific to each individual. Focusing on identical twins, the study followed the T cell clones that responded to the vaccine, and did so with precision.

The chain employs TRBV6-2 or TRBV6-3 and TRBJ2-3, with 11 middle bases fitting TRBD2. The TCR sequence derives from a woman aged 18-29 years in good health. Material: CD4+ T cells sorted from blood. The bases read TGTGCCAGCAGCTCCGGGACTAGCGGAGGTAACGGCACAGATACGCAGTATTTT. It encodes CASSSGTSGGNGTDTQYF.